The 17 T cell receptor beta chains below come from one sample, sequenced in a study of blood T cell repertoires in COVID-19. Libraries were prepared by immunoSEQ multiplex PCR; TCRdb keeps only in-frame clonotypes and omits some of them. The profile shows fewer than 100,000 clones, about 86% of them singletons. The specimen sequenced was peripheral blood. The receptors shown here come from an older man in a cohort sampled during active COVID-19.

The rearrangement joins TRBV10-3 to TRBJ2-7; the D gene is possibly TRBD2 (6 bases). Trimming stripped 9 bases from V and 1 base from J, with 13 bases between. The CDR3 has 13 residues. The V gene's germline CDR1 is ENHRY and CDR2 SYGVKD. The CDR3 loop reads CAMGTEPSYEQYF. Here the CDR3 DNA reads TGTGCCATGGGGACTGAGCCTTCCTACGAGCAGTACTTC.

This chain joins TRBV28 and TRBJ1-3, with TRBD1 matching over 8 bases. The CDR3 runs 16 residues. Trimming removed 6 bases from V and 4 bases from J; junction bases left unmatched: 11. The germline V gene encodes CDR1 MDHEN and CDR2 SYDVKM. CDR3 coding DNA: TGTGCCAGCAGCCTTTCAGGGGGCTTTTCCGGAAACACCATATATTTT. This translates into CASSLSGGFSGNTIYF.

The chain recombines TRBV4-1 with TRBJ2-3; TRBD1 matches at 10 bases. The V gene end was trimmed by 4 bases and the J gene end by 1 base; junction bases not matched to a gene: 8. Germline V gives CDR1 MGHRA, CDR2 YSYEKL. The CDR3 is 17 residues long. The CDR3 DNA follows: TGCGCCAGCAGCCGCCCCGGGACAGGGGAGGGCACAGATACGCAGTATTTT. This translates into CASSRPGTGEGTDTQYF.

This sequence joins TRBV11-2 and TRBJ1-5; D is possibly TRBD1 (5 bases). The CDR3 has 16 residues. The V gene lost 6 bases and the J gene lost 2 bases, with 17 bases spanning the gap. Germline CDR1 reads SGHAT; CDR2 reads FQNNGV. The CDR3 reads CASRLGLGGGNQPQHF. CDR3 sequence (DNA): TGTGCCAGCAGGTTGGGACTGGGGGGGGGCAATCAGCCCCAGCATTTT.

The rearrangement links TRBV19 to TRBJ1-3; weak D call: TRBD1 (6 bases). V was pared by 1 base and J by 14 bases, with 21 bases between. CDR3 length equals 15 residues. CDR1 LNHDA and CDR2 SQIVND come from the germline V gene (reference sequence). CDR3 amino acids: CASSIAITRTAALYF. The CDR3 DNA is TGTGCCAGTAGTATAGCCATCACCCGGACAGCAGCCTTATATTTT.

The DNA for the CDR3 is TGTGCCAGCTCATCCGGACAGGGGCCCAATGAAAAACTGTTTTTT. Translating gives CASSSGQGPNEKLFF. The chain joins TRBV18 to TRBJ1-4; 9 nucleotides agree with TRBD1. The CDR3 sequence is 15 residues long. Germline trimming cut 5 bases from V and 5 bases from J; bases unmatched to any gene: 6. CDR1 is KGHSH and CDR2 is LQKENI in the germline V gene.

CDR3 coding DNA: TGTGCCAGTAGTCCCTGGGACAGGAGGAACACTGAAGCTTTCTTT. This gives the protein CASSPWDRRNTEAFF. The gene calls are TRBV19 and TRBJ1-1; 8 bases align to TRBD1. The CDR3 consists of 15 residues. From germline, CDR1 is LNHDA and CDR2 SQIVND (reference sequence). V lost 5 bases to trimming and J lost 1 base; unmatched junction nucleotides: 6.

V usage is TRBV19 and J usage is TRBJ2-1; TRBD1 matches 7 bases. Germline CDR1 reads LNHDA; CDR2 reads SQIVND (reference sequence). V lost 5 bases and J lost 7; bases outside the gene matches: 8. CDR3 length: 14 amino acids. CDR3 in DNA: TGTGCCAGTAGTCGAAACAGGGGATCTAATGAGCAGTTCTTC. This codes for CASSRNRGSNEQFF.

The V call is TRBV5-5, the J call TRBJ2-5; no reliable D call. This CDR3 comprises 14 residues. The germline CDR1 and CDR2 sequences are SGHKS and YYEKEE (reference sequence). V dropped 0 bases and J dropped 5 bases, with 11 bases sitting between them. CDR3 DNA sequence: TGTGCCAGCAGCTTGGAGACATCTTGGGAGACCCAGTACTTC. It is translated as CASSLETSWETQYF.

This clone was counted a single time. This sequence joins TRBV7-9 and TRBJ2-2, with D possibly TRBD1 on 6 matching bases. Per the germline V gene, CDR1 is SEHNR and CDR2 is FQNEAQ (reference sequence). Trimming cost V 7 bases and J 1 base, with 16 bases left between them. The CDR3 totals 16 residues. This CDR3 is CASNLLRTVNTGELFF. In DNA form, the CDR3 reads TGTGCCAGCAACCTTCTTCGGACAGTGAACACCGGGGAGCTGTTTTTT. Supplemented by reference TRBV7-9 and TRBJ2-2, the full variable domain reads DTGVSQNPRHKITKRGQNVTFRCDPISEHNRLYWYRQTLGQGPEFLTYFQNEAQLEKSRLLSDRFSAERPKGSFSTLEIQRTEQGDSAMYLCASNLLRTVNTGELFFGEGSRLTVL.

A single count supports this clone. This chain connects TRBV7-2 to TRBJ2-3, with 7 nucleotides matching TRBD1. Germline V gives CDR1 SGHTA, CDR2 FQGNSA. V was pared by 5 bases and J by 2 bases, with 7 bases of the junction left unmatched. The CDR3 is 15 amino acids. The CDR3 DNA is TGTGCCAGCAGCATTCGGGGACAGAACACAGATACGCAGTATTTT. Its translation is CASSIRGQNTDTQYF.

V is TRBV6-1 and J is TRBJ1-2; TRBD1 is a possible D gene (5 bases). Germline V CDR1 and CDR2: MNHNS, SASEGT. V was trimmed by 2 bases and J by 8 bases, leaving 12 bases between them. The CDR3 is made up of 13 amino acids. CDR3 region: CASSESRVRGYTF. In DNA, the CDR3 is TGTGCCAGCAGTGAATCCAGGGTAAGAGGCTACACCTTC.

The chain employs TRBV9 and TRBJ2-2; D perhaps matches TRBD2 (5 bases). Per the germline V gene, CDR1 is SGDLS and CDR2 is YYNGEE. This CDR3 has 15 amino acids. The ends were cut back, 0 bases at V and 5 bases at J, with 11 bases in the middle. CDR3 amino acids: CASSVDEGRTGELFF. CDR3 DNA sequence: TGTGCCAGCAGCGTAGATGAGGGAAGGACCGGGGAGCTGTTTTTT.

The V call is TRBV28, the J call TRBJ1-2; 9 positions agree with TRBD1. The CDR3 is made up of 16 amino acids. The trim removed 3 bases at V and 3 bases at J, leaving 8 bases unmatched. In germline, CDR1 is MDHEN, CDR2 SYDVKM. The CDR3 coding sequence is TGTGCCAGCAGTTTGAGTACAGGGGGCGAGGACTATGGCTACACCTTC. Its protein product is CASSLSTGGEDYGYTF.

In this sample, this clone turned up once. The chain uses TRBV4-1 and TRBJ2-3; a possible D gene is TRBD1 (6 bases). From germline, CDR1 is MGHRA and CDR2 YSYEKL. The CDR3 has 15 residues. V was trimmed by 0 bases and J by 1 base, leaving 8 bases between them. The CDR3 reads CASSQDEGGTDTQYF. The CDR3 nucleotides read TGCGCCAGCAGCCAAGATGAGGGGGGCACAGATACGCAGTATTTT.

This chain uses TRBV2 with TRBJ1-6, with a weak D call TRBD1 (5 bases). Between the trimmed V and J ends, which lost 5 bases and 8 bases, there was a span of 10 bases. The CDR3 length is 13 residues. Germline V CDR1 and CDR2: SNHLY, FYNNEI. DNA for the CDR3: TGTGCCAGCAGTAGGGGTAATGATTCACCCCTCCACTTT. This sequence encodes CASSRGNDSPLHF.

The J gene is TRBJ2-3, the V gene TRBV14, with TRBD2 identical over 13 bases. V shed 4 bases and J 0 bases; nucleotides not matched to a gene: 7. From germline, CDR1 is SGHDN and CDR2 FVKESK. The CDR3 loop spans 18 amino acids. CDR3 nucleotides: TGTGCCAGCAGCCCCGGACGGACTAGCGGGGGAAGCACAGATACGCAGTATTTT. It yields the protein CASSPGRTSGGSTDTQYF.